This entry lists 9 T cell receptor beta chains sequenced from one sample in a study of blood T cell repertoires in COVID-19. Assay used: immunoSEQ multiplex PCR; TCRdb lists only in-frame clones, some missing. This sample has fewer than 250,000 clones, with 65% to 85% found just once. What was sequenced was peripheral blood. Receptors originate from a human donor in a cohort sampled during active COVID-19.

The V gene is TRBV10-2, the J gene TRBJ2-7, with TRBD2 matching over 10 bases. V lost 6 bases, J lost 6 bases, and 20 bases stayed unmatched. The CDR3 length is 18 residues. The germline V gene has CDR1 WSHSY and CDR2 SAAADI. CDR3 residues: CASSLIRELAGGGTEQYF. CDR3 bases: TGCGCCAGCAGCCTCATTAGAGAATTAGCGGGAGGAGGGACCGAGCAGTACTTC.

V gene TRBV27 combines with J gene TRBJ1-1; the match to TRBD1 covers 7 bases. After removal of 6 bases from V and 6 bases from J, the junction contained 7 bases not matched to a gene. CDR1 is MNHEY, CDR2 SMNVEV, per germline (reference sequence). This CDR3 region has 13 residues. The DNA of the CDR3 is TGTGCCAGCAGCTTTCAGGGGGTCTCTGAAGCTTTCTTT. This gives the protein CASSFQGVSEAFF.

This sequence joins TRBV10-3 and TRBJ1-5; D is unclear. Trimming took 0 bases from V and 4 from J, leaving 7 bases between them. The CDR3 is 14 residues long. Germline CDR1 is ENHRY and CDR2 is SYGVKD. CDR3: CAISESSLNQPQHF. The CDR3 nucleotides are TGTGCCATCAGTGAGTCGAGTCTTAATCAGCCCCAGCATTTT.

Details on this clone: The junction departs from germline at one end; a sequencing error may be responsible. The rearrangement links TRBV7-7 to TRBJ2-1; 11 bases are a match to TRBD2. There are 16 residues in the CDR3. Germline loops: CDR1 SSHAT, CDR2 FNYEAQ (reference sequence). The CDR3 here is CASSPTSGSSYNEQFF. CDR3 DNA: TGTGCTAGCAGCCCCACTAGCGGGAGCTCCTACAATGAGCAGTTCTTC.

The V and J genes are TRBV19 and TRBJ1-1, with D perhaps matching TRBD1 (6 bases). The CDR3 extends over 18 amino acids. V lost 5 bases to trimming and J lost 1 base, with 23 bases between them. From germline, CDR1 is LNHDA and CDR2 SQIVND (reference sequence). The CDR3 DNA sequence: TGTGCCAGTAGTGTCCAGCCAACAGGGTCCGGTGGGAACACTGAAGCTTTCTTT. Its translation: CASSVQPTGSGGNTEAFF.

This clone was picked up one time. The chain joins TRBV7-2 to TRBJ2-3; 8 bases are a match to TRBD2. The CDR3 is 16 amino acids. Trimming cost V 5 bases and J 4 bases; bases outside gene matches: 11. Germline lookup yields CDR1 SGHTA and CDR2 FQGNSA. This chain's CDR3 is CASSRSGDMNADTQYF. CDR3 nucleotide sequence: TGTGCCAGCAGCCGTAGCGGGGATATGAACGCAGATACGCAGTATTTT.

The sample holds a few counts of this clone. The chain joins TRBV18 to TRBJ2-4; no clear D gene. This CDR3 spans 18 amino acids. V gave up 2 bases and J gave up 0 bases, with 17 bases separating them. Germline V gene sequence: CDR1 KGHSH, CDR2 LQKENI. Here the CDR3 reads CASSPLPQVALAKNIQYF. The CDR3 region has the DNA TGTGCCAGCTCACCATTGCCCCAGGTTGCTCTAGCCAAAAACATTCAGTACTTC.

This clone occurred a few times. The V and J genes are TRBV3-1 (or the pseudogene TRBV3-2) and TRBJ2-3, with 12 bases identical to TRBD2. Germline CDR1 and CDR2: LGHDT and YNNKEL (reference sequence). CDR3 length: 15 amino acids. J was trimmed by 1 base and V by 4 bases; bases with no gene match: 0. DNA for the CDR3: TGTGCCAGCAGCCGACTAGCGGGGGGCACAGATACGCAGTATTTT. Its translation is CASSRLAGGTDTQYF.

V gene TRBV6-6 combines with J gene TRBJ2-7; D call uncertain. CDR3 length equals 11 residues. Germline CDR1 MNHNY, CDR2 SVGAGI (reference sequence). Trimming shortened V by 5 bases and J by 7 bases, and 9 bases separated the two germline ends. CDR3 DNA: TGTGCCAGCAGTCCGATGAGGGAGCAGTACTTC. This sequence encodes CASSPMREQYF.